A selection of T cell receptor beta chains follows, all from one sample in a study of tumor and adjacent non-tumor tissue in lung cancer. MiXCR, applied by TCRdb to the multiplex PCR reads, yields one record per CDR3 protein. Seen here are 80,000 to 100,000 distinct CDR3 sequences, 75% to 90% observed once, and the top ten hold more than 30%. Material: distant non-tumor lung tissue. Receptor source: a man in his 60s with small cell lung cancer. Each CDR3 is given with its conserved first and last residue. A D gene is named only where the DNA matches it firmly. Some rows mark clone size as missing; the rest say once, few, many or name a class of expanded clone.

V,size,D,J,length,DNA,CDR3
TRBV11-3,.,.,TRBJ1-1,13,TGTGCCAGCAGTAAGGATGGGGACACTGAAGCTTTCTTT,CASSKDGDTEAFF
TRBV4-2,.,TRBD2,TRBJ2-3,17,TGCGCAAGCAGCCCGGACTCAACCGGGGAGGGGACAGATACGCAGTATTTT,CASSPDSTGEGTDTQYF
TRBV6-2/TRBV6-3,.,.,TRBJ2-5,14,TGTGCTAGAAGTTACGTAGGAGACCCAGAGACCCAGTACTTC,CARSYVGDPETQYF
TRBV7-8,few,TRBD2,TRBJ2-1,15,TGTGCCAGTAGCTGGGTAGCGGGATGTGCCAATGAGCAGTTCTTC,CASSWVAGCANEQFF
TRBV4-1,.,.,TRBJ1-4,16,TGCGCCAGCAGCCATGTGGGGGAGGCAACTAATGAAAAACTGTTTTTT,CASSHVGEATNEKLFF
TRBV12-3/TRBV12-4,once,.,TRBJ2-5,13,TGTGCCGGCAGTTTGCGGGACCGAGAGACCCGATACTTC,CAGSLRDRETRYF
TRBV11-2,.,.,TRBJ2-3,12,TGTGCCAATAGCTTAACATTAGATACGCAGTGTTTT,CANSLTLDTQCF
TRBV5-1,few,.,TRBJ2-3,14,TGCGCCGGCAGCTTACCTGCTAGCACAGATACGCAGTATTTT,CAGSLPASTDTQYF
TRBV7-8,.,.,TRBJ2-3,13,TGTGTCAGAAGCTTAGATAGGACAGATACGCAATATTTT,CVRSLDRTDTQYF
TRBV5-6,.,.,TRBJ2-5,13,TGTGCCAGCAGCTTGGGGGGACTGAAGACCCAGTACTTC,CASSLGGLKTQYF
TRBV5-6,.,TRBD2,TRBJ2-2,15,TGCGCCAGCAGCTTGGGCGGGGGACTTGCCGGGGAGCTGTTTTTT,CASSLGGGLAGELFF
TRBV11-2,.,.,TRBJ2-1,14,TGTGCCAGCCAGACGCGGCAGGGCGTCAACGAGCAGTTCTTC,CASQTRQGVNEQFF
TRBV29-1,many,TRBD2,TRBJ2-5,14,TGCAGCGTTGTTGCACACCTAGCGGGAGAGACCCAGTACTTC,CSVVAHLAGETQYF
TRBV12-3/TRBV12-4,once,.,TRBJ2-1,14,TGTGCCATCGCGGTTAGGGGGAGTCACAATGAGCAGTTCTTC,CAIAVRGSHNEQFF
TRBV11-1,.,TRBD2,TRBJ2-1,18,TGTGCCAGCAGCTTAGATTCGAGGACTAGCGGGAGTGATAATGAGCAATTCTTC,CASSLDSRTSGSDNEQFF
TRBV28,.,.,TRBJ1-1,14,TGTGCCAACGGTTTTAGAGGTGGCGGGTCGCTAGATTTCTTT,CANGFRGGGSLDFF
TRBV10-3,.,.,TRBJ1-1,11,TGTGCCATCAGTGTCAAGACTGAAGCTTTCTTT,CAISVKTEAFF
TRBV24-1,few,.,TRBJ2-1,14,TGTGCCACCAATGAGACCGACGGATACAATGAGCAGTTCTTC,CATNETDGYNEQFF
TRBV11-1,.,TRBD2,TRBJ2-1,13,TGTGCGAGCAGGGTAGCGGGAGTAACTAAGCAGTTCTTC,CASRVAGVTKQFF
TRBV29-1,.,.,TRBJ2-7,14,TGTAGCGTCAAAGAGCGGGTACAATCCTACGAGCAGTACTTC,CSVKERVQSYEQYF
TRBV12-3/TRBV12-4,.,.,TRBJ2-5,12,TGTGCCAGCAGCCCCCGGGCAGAGACCCAGTATTTC,CASSPRAETQYF
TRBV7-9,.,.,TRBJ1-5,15,TGTGCCAGCAGCGTCACAAGGAGTTGGAATCAGCCCCAGCATTTT,CASSVTRSWNQPQHF
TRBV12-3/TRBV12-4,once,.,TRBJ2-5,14,TGTGCCAGCAGTCCCGGGACCTCGGGGGAGACCCAGAACTTC,CASSPGTSGETQNF
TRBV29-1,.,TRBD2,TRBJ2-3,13,TGCACTGTAGAGCCGGGAGGGGCAGATACGCAATATTTT,CTVEPGGADTQYF
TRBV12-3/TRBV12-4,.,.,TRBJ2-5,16,TGTGCCAGCAGTTTTCACTACGGGAGAGGAAAAGAGACCCAGTACTTC,CASSFHYGRGKETQYF
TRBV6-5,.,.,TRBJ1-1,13,TGTGCCAACACTACGACAGCGAACACTGAAACTTTCTTT,CANTTTANTETFF
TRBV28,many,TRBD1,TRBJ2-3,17,TGTGCCAGCAGTTCGATTCAGGGGGTCGGGCCCCCAGATACGCAGTATTTT,CASSSIQGVGPPDTQYF
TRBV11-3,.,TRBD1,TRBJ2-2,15,TGTGCTAGCAGCCGGGACAGGGGAGCAACCGGGGAGCTGTTTTTT,CASSRDRGATGELFF
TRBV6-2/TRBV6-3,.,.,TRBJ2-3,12,TGTGCCAGCAATTTGTGGACGAATACGCAATATTTT,CASNLWTNTQYF
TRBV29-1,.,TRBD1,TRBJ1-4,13,TGCAGCGCAACAGGGGGGGCCGATGAAAAACTGTTTTTT,CSATGGADEKLFF
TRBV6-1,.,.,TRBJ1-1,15,TGTGCCATCCAGGATGGAGGCGTTGTGAGAACTGAAGCTTTCTTT,CAIQDGGVVRTEAFF